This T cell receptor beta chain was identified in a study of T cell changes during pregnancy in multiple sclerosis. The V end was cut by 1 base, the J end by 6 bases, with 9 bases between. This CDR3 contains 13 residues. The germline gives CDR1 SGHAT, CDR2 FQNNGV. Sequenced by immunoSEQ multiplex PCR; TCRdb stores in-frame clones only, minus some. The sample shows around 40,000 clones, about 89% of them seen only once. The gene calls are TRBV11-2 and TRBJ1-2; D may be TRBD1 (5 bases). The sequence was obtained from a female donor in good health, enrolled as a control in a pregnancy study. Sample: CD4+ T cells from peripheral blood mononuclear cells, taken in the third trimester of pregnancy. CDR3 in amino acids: CASSLVPQDGYTF. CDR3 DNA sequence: TGTGCCAGCAGCTTAGTCCCACAGGATGGCTACACCTTC.